The rows below give T cell receptor beta chains drawn from one sample of a study of human T cells and chemical hapten exposure. In TCRdb, the RACE reads were re-called with MiXCR into one record per CDR3 protein. The table has about 340,000 distinct CDR3 sequences, around 6.9% seen once; the top ten hold 7.5% to 8.5%. Source: whole blood, taken in connection with sensitization to the hapten diphenylcyclopropenone (DPC). The receptors derive from a woman in her late teens or twenties with alopecia areata. Some clones in this sample may be carry-over from other donors' samples. The CDR3 runs from the conserved cysteine through the conserved F or W. A D gene is named only where the DNA matches it firmly. Clone size, where shown, is once, few, many, or a class for clones that have expanded.

V gene	clone size	J gene	D gene	CDR3 DNA	CDR3 protein
TRBV5-6	NA	TRBJ1-1	NA	TGTGCCAGCAGCTTTGGTAGCGGGTGGTTGAGCACTGAAGCTTTCTTT	CASSFGSGWLSTEAFF
TRBV18	many	TRBJ2-7	TRBD1	TGTGCCAGCTCACCCGACAGGGCAAACGAGCAGTACTTC	CASSPDRANEQYF
TRBV28	few	TRBJ1-1	NA	TGTGCCAGCAGTTTACCCCGGGTCACTGAAGCTTTCTTT	CASSLPRVTEAFF
TRBV27	many	TRBJ2-5	NA	TGTGCCAGCAGTAAGTACAGGAACCAAGAGACCCAGTACTTC	CASSKYRNQETQYF
TRBV18	once	TRBJ2-1	TRBD2	TGTGCCAGCTCTCGAGTCCCGGGACTAGCGGGGGGGCCCAATGAGCAGTTCTTC	CASSRVPGLAGGPNEQFF
TRBV7-9	many	TRBJ2-3	TRBD1	TGTGCCAGCAGCACAAGCATAGCAGGGGACAGGGAGGCAGATACGCAGTATTTT	CASSTSIAGDREADTQYF
TRBV5-1	NA	TRBJ1-2	NA	TGCGCCAGCAGCTTGGGCAGGGCTGAACTTGGCTACACCTTC	CASSLGRAELGYTF
TRBV4-2	many	TRBJ1-1	NA	TGTGCCAGCAGCCAAGAAGGGGCGGAGGGGGCTTTCTTT	CASSQEGAEGAFF
TRBV7-2	NA	TRBJ1-1	TRBD1	TGTGCCAGCAGCTTAGCAGGACAGGGGGCTGAAGCTTTCTTT	CASSLAGQGAEAFF
TRBV5-1	many	TRBJ1-1	NA	TGCGCCAGCGGCCCGAGAGGTCGAGCTGAAGCTTTCTTT	CASGPRGRAEAFF
TRBV15	many	TRBJ2-7	NA	TGTGCCACCAGCAGAGATAGCCGGGATGGGTTCGAGCAGTACTTC	CATSRDSRDGFEQYF
TRBV12-5	NA	TRBJ1-1	NA	TGTGCTAGTGGTTTGGGGCCGGCGGCTTTCTTT	CASGLGPAAFF
TRBV5-5	few	TRBJ1-4	NA	TGTGCCAGCAGCTTGCTCCGGGATAATGAAAAACTGTTTTTT	CASSLLRDNEKLFF
TRBV6-2/TRBV6-3	NA	TRBJ1-5	TRBD1	TGTGCCAGCAGTTACTCGAGGCTCCAGGGGGCAAGCAATCAGCCCCAGCATTTT	CASSYSRLQGASNQPQHF
TRBV6-2/TRBV6-3	few	TRBJ2-1	TRBD2	TGTGCCAGCAGTCCCCGTTGGACTAGCGGGGGTTATGAGCAGTTCTTC	CASSPRWTSGGYEQFF
TRBV27	NA	TRBJ1-5	NA	TGTGCCAGCAGTCCCACCACGACAAGTCATCAGCCCCAGCATTTT	CASSPTTTSHQPQHF
TRBV7-3	NA	TRBJ2-3	NA	TGTGCCAGCAGCTTAAGGGGGAAGAGCGCAGATACGCAGTATTTT	CASSLRGKSADTQYF
TRBV7-9	NA	TRBJ2-3	NA	TGTGCCAGCAGCCATGAACAGGGAACAGATACGCAGTATTTT	CASSHEQGTDTQYF
TRBV7-8	many	TRBJ2-3	NA	TGTGCCAGCCAAACAGGGGCGGGGATAGATACGCAGTATTTT	CASQTGAGIDTQYF
TRBV11-1	many	TRBJ2-1	NA	TGTGCCAGCAGCTTAGCATCGACAACCTACAATGAGCAGTTCTTC	CASSLASTTYNEQFF
TRBV10-3	many	TRBJ2-7	NA	TGTGCCATCAGGGAGGACGGATTCTACGAGCAGTACTTC	CAIREDGFYEQYF
TRBV12-3/TRBV12-4	NA	TRBJ2-1	NA	TGTGCCAGCAGTTCCAGGGGACACAATGAGCAGTTCTTC	CASSSRGHNEQFF
TRBV29-1	NA	TRBJ1-5	TRBD1	TGCAGCGTCTCCGACAGGGGAGGGCAGCCCCAGCATTTT	CSVSDRGGQPQHF
TRBV25-1	NA	TRBJ2-2	TRBD1	TGTGTCAGCGCCCCGACAGGGGGGACCGGGGAGCTGTTTTTT	CVSAPTGGTGELFF
TRBV3-1	few	TRBJ1-5	NA	TGTGCCAGCAGCCAAGTCGGCGTCCGTCCCAATCAGCCCCAGCATTTT	CASSQVGVRPNQPQHF
TRBV5-5	NA	TRBJ2-7	NA	TGTGCCAGCAGCCGGCCGGGCAACGAGCAGTACTTC	CASSRPGNEQYF
TRBV7-9	once	TRBJ1-6	NA	TGTGCCAGCAGCTCCGGGACTTCACCCCTCCACTTT	CASSSGTSPLHF
TRBV12-3/TRBV12-4	many	TRBJ1-4	NA	TGTGCCAGCAGTTTTGGGGGGGGCGCCGCTAATGAAAAACTGTTTTTT	CASSFGGGAANEKLFF
TRBV7-9	many	TRBJ1-5	NA	TGTGCCAGCAGCTTAGGCCAGGGGAAGGGTCAGCCCCAGCATTTT	CASSLGQGKGQPQHF
TRBV6-1	many	TRBJ2-7	TRBD1	TGTGCCAGCAGTGGGAGATGGGACAGTGCTTCGGAGCAGTACTTC	CASSGRWDSASEQYF
TRBV6-5	many	TRBJ1-3	NA	TGTGCCAGCAGTTCCGCTGGAAACACCATATATTTT	CASSSAGNTIYF
TRBV5-4	few	TRBJ1-6	NA	TGTGCCAGCAGCCAACAGGGCGAAGGTTCACCCCTCCACTTT	CASSQQGEGSPLHF